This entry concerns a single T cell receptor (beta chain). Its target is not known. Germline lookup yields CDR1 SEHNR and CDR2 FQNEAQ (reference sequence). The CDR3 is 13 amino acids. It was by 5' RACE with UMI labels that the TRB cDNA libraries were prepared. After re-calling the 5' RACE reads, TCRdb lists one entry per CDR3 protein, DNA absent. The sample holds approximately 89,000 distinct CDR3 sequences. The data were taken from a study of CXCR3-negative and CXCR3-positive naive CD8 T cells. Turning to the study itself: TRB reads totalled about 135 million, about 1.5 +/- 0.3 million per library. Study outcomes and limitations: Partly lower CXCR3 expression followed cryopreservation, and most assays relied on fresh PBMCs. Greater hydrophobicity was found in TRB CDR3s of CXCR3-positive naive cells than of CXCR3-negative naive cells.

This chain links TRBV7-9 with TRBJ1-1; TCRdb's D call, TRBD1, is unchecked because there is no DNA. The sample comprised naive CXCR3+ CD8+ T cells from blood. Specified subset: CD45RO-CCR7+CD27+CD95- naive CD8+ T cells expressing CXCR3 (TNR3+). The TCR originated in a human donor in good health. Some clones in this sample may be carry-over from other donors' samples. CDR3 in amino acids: CASSSRGNTEAFF.